What follows is one T cell receptor (beta chain) and its context. Its antigen is still unknown. V lost 3 bases to trimming and J lost 7 bases, with 9 bases between them. The CDR3 sequence is 13 residues long. In germline, CDR1 is KGHDR, CDR2 SFDVKD. The protocol was immunoSEQ multiplex PCR, while the TCRdb copy is restricted to in-frame clones and leaves out a portion. The sample has approximately 90,000 clones, about 88% seen once. The data were taken from a study of T cell responses to AZD1222 COVID-19 vaccine. General study points: At baseline, just six or seven AZD1222 recipients tested seropositive. The study found vaccine-associated CD4 TCRs spanning spike, dominant at 160-218 and 743-854.

This sequence was found in an adult in good health. Sample: peripheral blood, taken on day 0 of AZD1222 vaccination. This rearrangement joins TRBV24-1 to TRBJ2-1; no definite D call. CDR3 sequence (DNA): TGTGCCACCAGTGATACTCGACGAAATGAGCAGTTCTTC. Protein: CATSDTRRNEQFF.